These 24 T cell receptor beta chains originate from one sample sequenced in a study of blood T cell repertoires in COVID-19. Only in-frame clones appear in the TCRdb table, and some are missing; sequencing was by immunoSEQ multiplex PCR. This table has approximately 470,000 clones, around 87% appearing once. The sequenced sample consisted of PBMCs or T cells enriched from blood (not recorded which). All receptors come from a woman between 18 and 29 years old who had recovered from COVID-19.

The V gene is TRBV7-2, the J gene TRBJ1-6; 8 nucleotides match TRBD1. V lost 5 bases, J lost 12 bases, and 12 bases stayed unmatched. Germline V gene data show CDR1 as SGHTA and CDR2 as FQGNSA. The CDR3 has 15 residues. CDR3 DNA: TGTGCCAGCAGCCCTAAGCAGGGGGCCCAGAAACCCCTCCACTTT. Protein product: CASSPKQGAQKPLHF.

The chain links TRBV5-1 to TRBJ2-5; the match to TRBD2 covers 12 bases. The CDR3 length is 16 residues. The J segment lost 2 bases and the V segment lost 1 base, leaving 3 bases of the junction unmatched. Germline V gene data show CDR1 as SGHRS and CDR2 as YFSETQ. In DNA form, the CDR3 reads TGCGCCAGCAGCTTGTTGACTAGCGGGGGACAAGAGACCCAGTACTTC. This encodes CASSLLTSGGQETQYF.

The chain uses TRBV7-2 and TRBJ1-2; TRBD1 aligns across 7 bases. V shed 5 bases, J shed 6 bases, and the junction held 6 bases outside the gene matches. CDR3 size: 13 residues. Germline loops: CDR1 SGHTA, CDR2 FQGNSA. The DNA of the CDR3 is TGTGCCAGCAGCCTCCGCCAGGGGGATGGCTACACCTTC. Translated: CASSLRQGDGYTF.

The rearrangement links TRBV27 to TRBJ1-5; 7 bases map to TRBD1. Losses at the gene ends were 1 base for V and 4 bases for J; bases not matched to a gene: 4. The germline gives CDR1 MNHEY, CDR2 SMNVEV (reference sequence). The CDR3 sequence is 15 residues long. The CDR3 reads CASSLLGTDNQPQHF. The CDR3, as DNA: TGTGCCAGCAGTTTATTGGGGACAGATAATCAGCCCCAGCATTTT.

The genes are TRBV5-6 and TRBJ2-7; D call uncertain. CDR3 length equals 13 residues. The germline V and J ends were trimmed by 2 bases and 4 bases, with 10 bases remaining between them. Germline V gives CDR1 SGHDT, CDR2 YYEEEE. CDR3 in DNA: TGTGCCAGCAGCTTAGTAACCGGGTACGAGCAGTACTTC. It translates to CASSLVTGYEQYF.

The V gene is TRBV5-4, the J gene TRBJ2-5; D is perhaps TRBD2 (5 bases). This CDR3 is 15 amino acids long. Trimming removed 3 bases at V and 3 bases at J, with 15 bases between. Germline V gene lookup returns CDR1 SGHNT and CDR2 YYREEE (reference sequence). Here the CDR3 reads CASSSGTRGKETQYF. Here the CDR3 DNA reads TGTGCCAGCAGCTCGGGAACTAGAGGGAAAGAGACCCAGTACTTC. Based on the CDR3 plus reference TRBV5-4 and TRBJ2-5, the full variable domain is ETGVTQSPTHLIKTRGQQVTLRCSSQSGHNTVSWYQQALGQGPQFIFQYYREEENGRGNFPPRFSGLQFPNYSSELNVNALELDDSALYLCASSSGTRGKETQYFGPGTRLLVL.

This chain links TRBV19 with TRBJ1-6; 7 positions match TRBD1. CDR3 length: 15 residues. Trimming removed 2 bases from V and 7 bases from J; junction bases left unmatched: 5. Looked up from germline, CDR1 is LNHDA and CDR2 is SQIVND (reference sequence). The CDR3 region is CASSITTGVNSPLHF. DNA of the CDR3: TGTGCCAGTAGTATAACTACAGGGGTAAATTCACCCCTCCACTTT.

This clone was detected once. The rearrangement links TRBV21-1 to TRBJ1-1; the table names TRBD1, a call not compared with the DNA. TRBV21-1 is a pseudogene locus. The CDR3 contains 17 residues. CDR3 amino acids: CASSKRGTGLWDTEAFF. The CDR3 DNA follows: TGTGCCAGCAGCAAAAGGGGAACAGGGCTATGGGACACTGAAGCTTTCTTT.

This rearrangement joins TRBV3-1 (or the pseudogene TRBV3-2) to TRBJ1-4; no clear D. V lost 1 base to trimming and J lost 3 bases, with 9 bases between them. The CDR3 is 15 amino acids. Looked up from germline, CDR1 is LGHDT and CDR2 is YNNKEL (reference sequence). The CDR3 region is CASSQVGASNEKLFF. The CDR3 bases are TGTGCCAGCAGCCAAGTAGGAGCCTCTAATGAAAAACTGTTTTTT.

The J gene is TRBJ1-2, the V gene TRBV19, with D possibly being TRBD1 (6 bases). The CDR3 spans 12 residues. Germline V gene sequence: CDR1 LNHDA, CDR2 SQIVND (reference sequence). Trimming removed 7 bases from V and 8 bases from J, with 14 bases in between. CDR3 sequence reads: CASNVGAGGYTF. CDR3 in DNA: TGTGCCAGTAATGTGGGGGCTGGGGGCTACACCTTC.

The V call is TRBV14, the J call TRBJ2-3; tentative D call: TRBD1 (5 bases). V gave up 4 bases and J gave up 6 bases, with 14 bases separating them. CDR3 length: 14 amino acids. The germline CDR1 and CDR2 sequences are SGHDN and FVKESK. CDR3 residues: CASSRLGAGDTQYF. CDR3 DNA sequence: TGTGCCAGCAGCCGATTAGGGGCCGGCGATACGCAGTATTTT.

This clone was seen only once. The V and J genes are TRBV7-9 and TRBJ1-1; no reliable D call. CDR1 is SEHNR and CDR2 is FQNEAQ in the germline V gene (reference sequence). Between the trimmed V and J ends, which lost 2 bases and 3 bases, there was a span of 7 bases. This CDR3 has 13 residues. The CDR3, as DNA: TGTGCCAGCAGCTTATCGGGGTACACTGAAGCTTTCTTT. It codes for CASSLSGYTEAFF.

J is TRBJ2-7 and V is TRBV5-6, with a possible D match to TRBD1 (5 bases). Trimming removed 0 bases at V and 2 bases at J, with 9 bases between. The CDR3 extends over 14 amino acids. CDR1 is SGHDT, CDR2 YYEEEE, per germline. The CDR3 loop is CASSLGTSPYEQYF. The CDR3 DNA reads TGTGCCAGCAGCTTGGGGACATCCCCCTACGAGCAGTACTTC.

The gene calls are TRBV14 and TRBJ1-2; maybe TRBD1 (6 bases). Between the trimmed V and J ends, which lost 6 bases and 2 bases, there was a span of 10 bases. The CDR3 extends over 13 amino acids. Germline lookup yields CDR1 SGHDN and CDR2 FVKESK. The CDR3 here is CASRPDRNYGYTF. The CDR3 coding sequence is TGTGCCAGCAGGCCCGACAGGAACTATGGCTACACCTTC.

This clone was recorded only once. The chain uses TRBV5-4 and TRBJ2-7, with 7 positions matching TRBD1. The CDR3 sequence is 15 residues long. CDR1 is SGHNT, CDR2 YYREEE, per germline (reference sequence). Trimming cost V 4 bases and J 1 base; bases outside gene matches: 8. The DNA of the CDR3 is TGTGCCAGCAGCGAATCGACAGGGTCTTCCTACGAGCAGTACTTC. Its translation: CASSESTGSSYEQYF.

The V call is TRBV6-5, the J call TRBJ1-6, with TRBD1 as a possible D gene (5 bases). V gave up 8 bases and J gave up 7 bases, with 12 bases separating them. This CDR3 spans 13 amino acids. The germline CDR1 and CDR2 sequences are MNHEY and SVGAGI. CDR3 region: CASLMGGNSPLHF. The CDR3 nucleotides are TGTGCCAGCCTAATGGGGGGGAATTCACCCCTCCACTTT.

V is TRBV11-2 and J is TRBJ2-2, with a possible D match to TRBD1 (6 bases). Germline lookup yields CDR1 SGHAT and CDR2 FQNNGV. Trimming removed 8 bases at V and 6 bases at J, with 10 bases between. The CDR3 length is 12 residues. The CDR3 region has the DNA TGTGCCAGCTCCTCAGGGGCCGGGGAGCTGTTTTTT. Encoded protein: CASSSGAGELFF.

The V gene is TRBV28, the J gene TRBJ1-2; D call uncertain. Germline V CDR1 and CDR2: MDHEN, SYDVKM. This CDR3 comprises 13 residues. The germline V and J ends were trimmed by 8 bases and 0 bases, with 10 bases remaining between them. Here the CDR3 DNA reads TGTGCCAGCCTGACATCTACTAACTATGGCTACACCTTC. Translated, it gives CASLTSTNYGYTF.

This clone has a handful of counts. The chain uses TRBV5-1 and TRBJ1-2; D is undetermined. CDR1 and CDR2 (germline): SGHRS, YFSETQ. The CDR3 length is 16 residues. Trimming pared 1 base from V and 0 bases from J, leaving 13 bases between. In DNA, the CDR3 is TGCGCCAGCAGCTTGCAAGACTCCCCAGCTAACTATGGCTACACCTTC. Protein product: CASSLQDSPANYGYTF.

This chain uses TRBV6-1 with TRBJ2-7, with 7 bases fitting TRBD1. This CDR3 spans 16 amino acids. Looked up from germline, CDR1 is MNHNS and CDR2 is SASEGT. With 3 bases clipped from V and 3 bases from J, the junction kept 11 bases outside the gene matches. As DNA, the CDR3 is TGTGCCAGCAGTGATTGGCAGGGGGTTAGTAGCTACGAGCAGTACTTC. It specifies CASSDWQGVSSYEQYF.

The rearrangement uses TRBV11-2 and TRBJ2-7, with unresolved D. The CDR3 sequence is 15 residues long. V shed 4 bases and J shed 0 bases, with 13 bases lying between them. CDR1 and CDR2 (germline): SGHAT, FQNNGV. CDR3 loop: CASSSPLYSSYEQYF. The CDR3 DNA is TGTGCCAGCAGCTCCCCCCTGTACAGCTCCTACGAGCAGTACTTC.

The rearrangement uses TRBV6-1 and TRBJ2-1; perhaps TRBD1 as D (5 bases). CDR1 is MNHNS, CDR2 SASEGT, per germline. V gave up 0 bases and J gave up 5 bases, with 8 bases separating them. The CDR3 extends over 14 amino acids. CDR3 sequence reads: CASSEARQNNEQFF. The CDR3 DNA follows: TGTGCCAGCAGTGAAGCGAGACAGAACAATGAGCAGTTCTTC.

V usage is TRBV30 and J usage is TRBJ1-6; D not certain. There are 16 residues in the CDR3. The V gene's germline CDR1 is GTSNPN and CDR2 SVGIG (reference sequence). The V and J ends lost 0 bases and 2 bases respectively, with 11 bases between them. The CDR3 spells CAWSVRVEPYNSPLHF. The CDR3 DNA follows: TGTGCCTGGAGTGTACGGGTGGAACCCTATAATTCACCCCTCCACTTT.

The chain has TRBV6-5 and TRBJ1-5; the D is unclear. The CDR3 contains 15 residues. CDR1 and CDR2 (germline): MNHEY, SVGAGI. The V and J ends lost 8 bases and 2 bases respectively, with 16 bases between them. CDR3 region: CASAKELGGNQPQHF. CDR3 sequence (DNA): TGTGCCAGCGCGAAAGAATTGGGAGGCAATCAGCCCCAGCATTTT.